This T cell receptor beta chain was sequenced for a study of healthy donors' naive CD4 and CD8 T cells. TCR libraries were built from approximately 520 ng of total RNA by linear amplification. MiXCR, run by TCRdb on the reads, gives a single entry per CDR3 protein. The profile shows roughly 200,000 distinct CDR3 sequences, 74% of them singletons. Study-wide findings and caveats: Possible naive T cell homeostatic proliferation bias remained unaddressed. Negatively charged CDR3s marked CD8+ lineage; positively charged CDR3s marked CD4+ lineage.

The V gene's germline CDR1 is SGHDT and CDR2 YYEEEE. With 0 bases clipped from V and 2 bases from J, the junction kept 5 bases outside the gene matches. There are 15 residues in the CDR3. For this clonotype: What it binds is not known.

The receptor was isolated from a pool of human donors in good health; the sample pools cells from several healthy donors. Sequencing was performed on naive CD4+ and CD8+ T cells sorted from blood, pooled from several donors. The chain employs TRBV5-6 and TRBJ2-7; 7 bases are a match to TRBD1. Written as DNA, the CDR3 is TGTGCCAGCAGCTTGGAATGGACAGGAGCCTACGAGCAGTACTTC. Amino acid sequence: CASSLEWTGAYEQYF.